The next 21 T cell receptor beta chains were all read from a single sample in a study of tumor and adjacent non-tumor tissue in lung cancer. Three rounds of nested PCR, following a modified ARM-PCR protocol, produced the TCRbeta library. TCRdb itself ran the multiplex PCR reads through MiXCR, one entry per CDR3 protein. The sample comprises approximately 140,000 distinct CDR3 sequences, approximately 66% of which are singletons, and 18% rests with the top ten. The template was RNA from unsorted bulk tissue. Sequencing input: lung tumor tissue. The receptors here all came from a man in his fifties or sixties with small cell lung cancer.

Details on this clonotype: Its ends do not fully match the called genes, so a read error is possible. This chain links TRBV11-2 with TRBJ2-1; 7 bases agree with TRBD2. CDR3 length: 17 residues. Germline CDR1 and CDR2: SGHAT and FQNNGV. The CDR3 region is CTSNHLVGAGRGHEQFF. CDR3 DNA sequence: TGTACCAGCAACCACCTGGTAGGGGCAGGGAGGGGCCATGAGCAGTTCTTC.

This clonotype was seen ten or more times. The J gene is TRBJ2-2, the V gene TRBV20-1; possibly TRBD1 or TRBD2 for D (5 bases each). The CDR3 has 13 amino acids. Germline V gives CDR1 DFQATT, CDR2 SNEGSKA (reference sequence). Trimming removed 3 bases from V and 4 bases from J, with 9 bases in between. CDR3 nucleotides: TGCAGTGCTAGGCATGGGGGCACCGGGGAGCTGTTTTTT. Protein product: CSARHGGTGELFF.

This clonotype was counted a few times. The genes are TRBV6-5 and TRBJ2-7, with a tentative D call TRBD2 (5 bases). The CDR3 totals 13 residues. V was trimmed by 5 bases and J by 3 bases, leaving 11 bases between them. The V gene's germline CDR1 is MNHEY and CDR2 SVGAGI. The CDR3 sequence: CASSTLLGYEQYF. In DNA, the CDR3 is TGTGCCAGCAGTACCCTACTAGGCTACGAGCAGTACTTC.

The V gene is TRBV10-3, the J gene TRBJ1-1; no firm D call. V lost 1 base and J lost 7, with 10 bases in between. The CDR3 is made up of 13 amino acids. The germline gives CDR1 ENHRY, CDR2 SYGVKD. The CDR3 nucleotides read TGTGCCATCAGTGAGTGCGTAGGAAATGAAGCTTTCTTT. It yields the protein CAISECVGNEAFF.

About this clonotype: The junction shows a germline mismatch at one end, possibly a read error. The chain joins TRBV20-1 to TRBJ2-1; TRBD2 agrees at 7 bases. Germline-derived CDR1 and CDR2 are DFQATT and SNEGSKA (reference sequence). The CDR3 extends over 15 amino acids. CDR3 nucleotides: TGCAGTGCTAGCGGGAGGATAGGTACCTACAATGAGCAATACTTC. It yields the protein CSASGRIGTYNEQYF.

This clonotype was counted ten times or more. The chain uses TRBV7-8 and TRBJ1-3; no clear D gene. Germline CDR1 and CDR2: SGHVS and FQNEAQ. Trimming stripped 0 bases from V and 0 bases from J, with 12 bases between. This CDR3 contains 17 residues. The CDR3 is CASSLASAGSSGNTIYF. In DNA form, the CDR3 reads TGTGCCAGCAGCTTAGCGTCCGCAGGCTCCTCTGGAAACACCATATATTTT.

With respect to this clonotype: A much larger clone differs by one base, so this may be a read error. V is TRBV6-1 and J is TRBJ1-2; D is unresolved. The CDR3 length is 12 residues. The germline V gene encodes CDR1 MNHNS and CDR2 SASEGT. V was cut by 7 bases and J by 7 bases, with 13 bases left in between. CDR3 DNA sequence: TGTGCCAGCAACACGCAGGATGGTGGCTACACCTTC. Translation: CASNTQDGGYTF.

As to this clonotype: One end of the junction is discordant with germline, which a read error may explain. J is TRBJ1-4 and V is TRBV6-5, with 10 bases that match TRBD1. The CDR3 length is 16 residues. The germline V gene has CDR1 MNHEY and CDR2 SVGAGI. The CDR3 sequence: CASCTPGQGFDEKLFF. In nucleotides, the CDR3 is TGTGCCAGCTGTACGCCGGGACAGGGGTTCGATGAAAAATTGTTTTTT.

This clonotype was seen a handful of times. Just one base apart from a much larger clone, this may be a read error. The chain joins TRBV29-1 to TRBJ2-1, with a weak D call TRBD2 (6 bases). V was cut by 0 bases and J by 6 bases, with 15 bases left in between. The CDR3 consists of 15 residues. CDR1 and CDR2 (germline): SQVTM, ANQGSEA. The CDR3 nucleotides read TGCAGCGTTGAAGATTCCGGCGGGAACCCCAATGAGCAGTTCTTC. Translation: CSVEDSGGNPNEQFF.

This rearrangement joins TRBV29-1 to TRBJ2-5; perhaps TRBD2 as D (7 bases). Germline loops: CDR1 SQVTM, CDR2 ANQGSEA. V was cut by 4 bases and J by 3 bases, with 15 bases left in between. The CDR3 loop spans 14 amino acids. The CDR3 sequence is CSVGGGGGKETQYF. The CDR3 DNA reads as TGCAGCGTTGGGGGGGGAGGGGGAAAAGAGACCCAGTACTTC.

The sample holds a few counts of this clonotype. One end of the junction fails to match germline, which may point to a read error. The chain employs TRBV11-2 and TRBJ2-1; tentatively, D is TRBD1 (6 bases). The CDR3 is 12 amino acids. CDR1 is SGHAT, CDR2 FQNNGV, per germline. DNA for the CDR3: TGTGACAGCAGCTCTACAGGGAATGAGCAGTTCTTC. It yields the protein CDSSSTGNEQFF.

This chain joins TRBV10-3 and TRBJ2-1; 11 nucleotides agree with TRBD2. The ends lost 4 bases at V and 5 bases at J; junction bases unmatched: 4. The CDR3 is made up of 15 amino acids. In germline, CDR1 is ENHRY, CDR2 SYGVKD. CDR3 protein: CAISGTSGYNNEQFF. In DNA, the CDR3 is TGTGCCATCAGTGGGACTAGCGGGTATAACAATGAGCAGTTCTTC.

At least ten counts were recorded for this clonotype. The CDR3 protein is CASSQAGLPTDTQYF. The DNA of the CDR3 is TGCGCCAGCAGTCAGGCGGGACTCCCGACAGATACGCAGTATTTT. V usage is TRBV10-1 and J usage is TRBJ2-3; possible D gene TRBD2, 6 bases. Germline V lookup: CDR1 WNHNN, CDR2 SYGVQD (reference sequence). Trimming removed 5 bases at V and 3 bases at J, with 15 bases between. The CDR3 extends over 15 amino acids.

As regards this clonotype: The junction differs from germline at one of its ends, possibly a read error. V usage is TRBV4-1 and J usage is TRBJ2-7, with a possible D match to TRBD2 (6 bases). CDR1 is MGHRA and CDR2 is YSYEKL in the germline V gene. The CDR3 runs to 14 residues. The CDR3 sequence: CASSLAGRSYEQYF. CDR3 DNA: TGCGCCAGCAGCCTGGCGGGGAGATCCTACGAACAGTACTTC.

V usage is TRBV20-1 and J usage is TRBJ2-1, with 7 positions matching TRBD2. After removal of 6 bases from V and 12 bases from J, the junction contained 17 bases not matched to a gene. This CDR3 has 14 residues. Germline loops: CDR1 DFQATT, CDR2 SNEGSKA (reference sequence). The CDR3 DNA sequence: TGCAGTGCCCGGGAAGGGCTAGCGGAAACCGGGCAGTTCTTC. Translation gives CSAREGLAETGQFF.

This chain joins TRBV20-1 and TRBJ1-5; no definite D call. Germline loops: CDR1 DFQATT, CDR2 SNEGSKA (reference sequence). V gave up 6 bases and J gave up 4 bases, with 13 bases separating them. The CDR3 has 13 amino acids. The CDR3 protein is CSAPSGSNQPQHF. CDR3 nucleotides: TGCAGTGCCCCATCGGGATCGAATCAGCCCCAGCATTTT.

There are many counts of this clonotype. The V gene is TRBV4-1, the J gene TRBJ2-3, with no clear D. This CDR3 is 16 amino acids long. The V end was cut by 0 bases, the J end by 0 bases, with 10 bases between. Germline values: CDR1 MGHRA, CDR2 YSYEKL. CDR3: CASSQDGGTSTDTQYF. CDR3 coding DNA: TGCGCCAGCAGCCAAGATGGCGGAACTAGCACAGATACGCAGTATTTT.

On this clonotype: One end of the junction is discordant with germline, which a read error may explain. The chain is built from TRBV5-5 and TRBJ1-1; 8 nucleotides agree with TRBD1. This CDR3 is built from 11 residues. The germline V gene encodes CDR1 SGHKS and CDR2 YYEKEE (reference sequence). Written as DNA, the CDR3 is TGTGTCAGCACTGCAGGGGGCCTCGCTTTCTTT. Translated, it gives CVSTAGGLAFF.

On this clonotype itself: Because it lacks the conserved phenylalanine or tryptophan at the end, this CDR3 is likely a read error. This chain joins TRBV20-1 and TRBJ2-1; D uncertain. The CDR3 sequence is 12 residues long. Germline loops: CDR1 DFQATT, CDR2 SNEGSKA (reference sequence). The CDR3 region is CSARYFYNEQFL. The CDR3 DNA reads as TGCAGCGCTAGGTACTTCTACAATGAGCAGTTCTTA.

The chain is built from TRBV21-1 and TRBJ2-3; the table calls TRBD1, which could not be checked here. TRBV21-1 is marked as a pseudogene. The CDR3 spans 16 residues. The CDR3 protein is CASSKGGTGGTDTQYF. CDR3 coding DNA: TGTGCCAGCAGCAAAGGTGGGACAGGGGGCACAGATACGCAGTATTTT.

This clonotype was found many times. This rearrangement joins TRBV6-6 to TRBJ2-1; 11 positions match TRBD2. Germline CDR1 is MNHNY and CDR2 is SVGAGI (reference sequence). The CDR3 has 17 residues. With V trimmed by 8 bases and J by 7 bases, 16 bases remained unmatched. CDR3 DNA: TGTGCCAGCGGGGAAATTAAGACTAGCGGGACGATAAATGAGCAGTTCTTC. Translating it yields CASGEIKTSGTINEQFF.